This TCR beta chain was obtained from a study of blood T cell repertoires in COVID-19. Study summary: COVID-19 samples, acute and convalescent, were from the United States, Italy and Spain. PBMCs, B-cell-depleted T cells, or T cells provided the cDNA or gDNA that made up the material.

The CDR3 runs 17 residues. With 5 bases clipped from V and 7 bases from J, the junction kept 17 bases outside the gene matches. Germline V gives CDR1 SEHNR, CDR2 FQNEAQ (reference sequence). Authors' data handling: Reference gene primer amplification gave nucleated cell count estimates. Assay: immunoSEQ multiplex PCR; the TCRdb copy retains only in-frame clones and omits some. That table gives V, J and clone size, and the DNA gave D and trimming. The table has some 56,000 clones, 65% to 85% seen once; the top ten hold around 10%. Material for sequencing was peripheral blood. The sequence was collected from a man at least 80 years old with COVID-19, enrolled during active disease. The chain joins TRBV7-9 to TRBJ1-2, with 9 bases matching TRBD1. For the CDR3, the DNA is TGTGCCAGCAGCCTGATAGGGACAGGGTTAAGGCGGCGTGGCTACACCTTC. Amino acid sequence: CASSLIGTGLRRRGYTF.